The rows below give T cell receptor beta chains drawn from one sample of a study of naive and memory T cell subsets. Using its own MiXCR run on the 5' RACE reads, TCRdb lists one record per CDR3 protein. The table shows about 32,000 distinct CDR3 sequences, with over 15% occurring only once. The origin of the receptors is a female donor in good health. The CDR3 runs from the conserved cysteine through the conserved F or W. The order of the fields is J gene, V gene, D gene, clone size, CDR3 protein, CDR3 DNA. D genes are given only for firm matches. The size of a clone is reported for some rows only, either as once, few or many, or as a class for expanded clones.

j_call: TRBJ2-4; v_call: TRBV10-2; d_call: .; clone_size: many; cdr3_aa: CASSDGARWDIQYF; cdr3_nt: TGCGCCAGCAGTGACGGAGCTAGATGGGACATTCAGTACTTC
j_call: TRBJ2-7; v_call: TRBV7-8; d_call: .; clone_size: many; cdr3_aa: CASSLAPTYEQYF; cdr3_nt: TGTGCCAGCAGCTTAGCGCCTACCTACGAGCAGTACTTC
j_call: TRBJ2-5; v_call: TRBV7-6; d_call: TRBD2; clone_size: medium-sized; cdr3_aa: CASSPLAGGVETQYF; cdr3_nt: TGTGCCAGCAGCCCACTAGCGGGGGGGGTTGAGACCCAGTACTTC
j_call: TRBJ1-5; v_call: TRBV9; d_call: TRBD1; clone_size: .; cdr3_aa: CASSPTGVNQPQHF; cdr3_nt: TGTGCCAGCAGCCCCACAGGGGTAAATCAGCCCCAGCATTTT
j_call: TRBJ2-7; v_call: TRBV12-3/TRBV12-4; d_call: TRBD2; clone_size: .; cdr3_aa: CASTLAGGRSYEQYF; cdr3_nt: TGTGCCAGCACCCTAGCGGGGGGCCGATCCTACGAGCAGTACTTC
j_call: TRBJ2-1; v_call: TRBV10-3; d_call: .; clone_size: .; cdr3_aa: CAIVIPFF; cdr3_nt: TGTGCCATCGTGATCCCGTTCTTC
j_call: TRBJ1-5; v_call: TRBV6-6; d_call: TRBD1; clone_size: .; cdr3_aa: CASSTHRGDQPQHF; cdr3_nt: TGTGCCAGCAGTACGCACAGGGGGGATCAGCCCCAGCATTTT
j_call: TRBJ1-1; v_call: TRBV12-3/TRBV12-4; d_call: .; clone_size: medium-sized; cdr3_aa: CASSLPGRNTEAFF; cdr3_nt: TGTGCCAGCAGTTTACCGGGTAGGAACACTGAAGCTTTCTTT
j_call: TRBJ1-1; v_call: TRBV18; d_call: TRBD1; clone_size: .; cdr3_aa: CASSAQGAVEAFF; cdr3_nt: TGTGCCAGCTCAGCGCAGGGGGCGGTTGAAGCTTTCTTT
j_call: TRBJ1-5; v_call: TRBV20-1; d_call: .; clone_size: medium-sized; cdr3_aa: CSARGYGDQPQHF; cdr3_nt: TGCAGTGCCAGGGGCTATGGGGATCAGCCCCAGCATTTT
j_call: TRBJ1-5; v_call: TRBV6-6; d_call: .; clone_size: few; cdr3_aa: CASSYSTGRVRNQPQHF; cdr3_nt: TGTGCCAGCAGTTACTCCACCGGGCGAGTGCGCAATCAGCCCCAGCATTTT
j_call: TRBJ1-1; v_call: TRBV20-1; d_call: .; clone_size: .; cdr3_aa: CSARGGVNTEAFF; cdr3_nt: TGCAGTGCTAGAGGGGGGGTGAACACTGAAGCTTTCTTT
j_call: TRBJ1-1; v_call: TRBV29-1; d_call: TRBD1; clone_size: many; cdr3_aa: CSATSGGTEAFF; cdr3_nt: TGCAGCGCAACATCAGGGGGGACTGAAGCTTTCTTT
j_call: TRBJ2-1; v_call: TRBV29-1; d_call: .; clone_size: medium-sized; cdr3_aa: CSVWDNEQFF; cdr3_nt: TGCAGCGTCTGGGACAATGAGCAGTTCTTC
j_call: TRBJ2-7; v_call: TRBV10-2; d_call: .; clone_size: many; cdr3_aa: CASSEISGQGSYEQYF; cdr3_nt: TGCGCCAGCAGTGAAATCAGTGGGCAGGGCTCCTACGAGCAGTACTTC
j_call: TRBJ2-1; v_call: TRBV6-6; d_call: TRBD2; clone_size: .; cdr3_aa: CAASGGALYNEQFF; cdr3_nt: TGTGCCGCGAGCGGGGGGGCCTTATACAATGAGCAGTTCTTC
j_call: TRBJ1-2; v_call: TRBV7-3; d_call: TRBD1; clone_size: few; cdr3_aa: CASSPSAGQGSGYTF; cdr3_nt: TGTGCCAGCAGCCCTTCCGCCGGACAGGGCTCTGGCTACACCTTC
j_call: TRBJ1-4; v_call: TRBV20-1; d_call: TRBD1; clone_size: many; cdr3_aa: CSTGQNNEKLFF; cdr3_nt: TGCAGCACGGGACAGAACAATGAAAAACTGTTTTTT
j_call: TRBJ2-1; v_call: TRBV7-8; d_call: TRBD2; clone_size: .; cdr3_aa: CASGPLAGAGNEQFF; cdr3_nt: TGTGCCAGCGGGCCTCTAGCGGGGGCGGGGAATGAGCAGTTCTTC
j_call: TRBJ1-1; v_call: TRBV6-5; d_call: TRBD1; clone_size: few; cdr3_aa: CASSYGRDRGEAFF; cdr3_nt: TGTGCCAGCAGTTACGGGCGGGACAGGGGGGAAGCTTTCTTT
j_call: TRBJ2-5; v_call: TRBV21-1; d_call: .; clone_size: .; cdr3_aa: CASSNLAGRYQETQYF; cdr3_nt: TGTGCCAGCAGCAACCTAGCGGGGCGGTACCAAGAGACCCAGTACTTC
j_call: TRBJ2-3; v_call: TRBV10-3; d_call: .; clone_size: many; cdr3_aa: CAISPTVGGTDTQYF; cdr3_nt: TGTGCCATCAGTCCAACAGTAGGCGGCACAGATACGCAGTATTTT
j_call: TRBJ1-2; v_call: TRBV10-2; d_call: .; clone_size: .; cdr3_aa: CASQKGPFGVNYGDTF; cdr3_nt: TGCGCCAGCCAAAAGGGACCCTTCGGGGTTAACTATGGCGACACCTTC
j_call: TRBJ2-1; v_call: TRBV5-6; d_call: TRBD2; clone_size: .; cdr3_aa: CASSLQTSALYNEQFF; cdr3_nt: TGTGCCAGCAGCCTTCAGACTAGCGCCCTTTACAATGAGCAGTTCTTC
j_call: TRBJ2-1; v_call: TRBV29-1; d_call: .; clone_size: .; cdr3_aa: CSAAPDGRSSYNEQFF; cdr3_nt: TGCAGCGCAGCCCCGGACGGACGGAGCTCCTACAATGAGCAGTTCTTC
j_call: TRBJ1-2; v_call: TRBV7-2; d_call: .; clone_size: .; cdr3_aa: CASSLVGDYGYTF; cdr3_nt: TGTGCCAGCAGTTTGGTAGGGGACTATGGCTACACCTTC
j_call: TRBJ1-1; v_call: TRBV29-1; d_call: .; clone_size: many; cdr3_aa: CSVQTGGGTEAFF; cdr3_nt: TGCAGCGTTCAGACAGGCGGGGGGACTGAAGCTTTCTTT
j_call: TRBJ2-1; v_call: TRBV12-3/TRBV12-4; d_call: .; clone_size: .; cdr3_aa: CASQVTGGWYNEQFF; cdr3_nt: TGTGCCAGCCAGGTAACGGGGGGCTGGTACAATGAGCAGTTCTTC
j_call: TRBJ2-5; v_call: TRBV10-2; d_call: .; clone_size: .; cdr3_aa: CASSEDTQETQYF; cdr3_nt: TGCGCCAGCAGTGAGGACACACAAGAGACCCAGTACTTC
j_call: TRBJ2-1; v_call: TRBV6-1; d_call: TRBD1; clone_size: few; cdr3_aa: CASGGGDREKANEQFF; cdr3_nt: TGTGCCAGCGGGGGGGGGGACAGGGAGAAGGCCAATGAGCAGTTCTTC
j_call: TRBJ2-5; v_call: TRBV12-5; d_call: .; clone_size: .; cdr3_aa: CASGLEDGYLETQYF; cdr3_nt: TGTGCTAGTGGTTTGGAGGACGGTTACCTAGAGACCCAGTACTTC
j_call: TRBJ2-5; v_call: TRBV5-1; d_call: .; clone_size: medium-sized; cdr3_aa: CASSLGLLQETQYF; cdr3_nt: TGCGCCAGCAGCCTGGGACTGCTCCAAGAGACCCAGTACTTC
j_call: TRBJ2-3; v_call: TRBV29-1; d_call: .; clone_size: many; cdr3_aa: CSVVVRGHTDTQYF; cdr3_nt: TGCAGCGTTGTCGTTAGAGGGCACACAGATACGCAGTATTTT
j_call: TRBJ2-1; v_call: TRBV6-1; d_call: TRBD1; clone_size: .; cdr3_aa: CASSALRDRSVF; cdr3_nt: TGTGCCAGCAGTGCCCTCCGGGACAGGTCGGTCTTC
j_call: TRBJ2-1; v_call: TRBV6-6; d_call: TRBD1; clone_size: .; cdr3_aa: CASSGQGPGEQFF; cdr3_nt: TGTGCCAGCAGTGGACAGGGGCCGGGTGAGCAGTTCTTC
j_call: TRBJ1-2; v_call: TRBV20-1; d_call: .; clone_size: few; cdr3_aa: CSAQAEGLLRGYTF; cdr3_nt: TGCAGTGCGCAAGCGGAGGGACTGCTTAGGGGCTACACCTTC
j_call: TRBJ1-6; v_call: TRBV4-1; d_call: TRBD1; clone_size: few; cdr3_aa: CASSPLGTDYNSPLHF; cdr3_nt: TGCGCCAGCAGCCCACTCGGGACAGATTACAATTCACCCCTCCACTTT
j_call: TRBJ2-3; v_call: TRBV14; d_call: .; clone_size: .; cdr3_aa: CASSRRATDTQYF; cdr3_nt: TGTGCCAGCAGCCGTCGTGCCACAGATACGCAGTATTTT
j_call: TRBJ2-5; v_call: TRBV6-5; d_call: .; clone_size: medium-sized; cdr3_aa: CASIPRGQETQYF; cdr3_nt: TGTGCCAGCATTCCGAGGGGCCAAGAGACCCAGTACTTC
j_call: TRBJ1-1; v_call: TRBV7-2; d_call: .; clone_size: medium-sized; cdr3_aa: CASSLVVETEAFF; cdr3_nt: TGTGCCAGCAGCTTAGTAGTGGAGACTGAAGCTTTCTTT
j_call: TRBJ1-1; v_call: TRBV29-1; d_call: .; clone_size: many; cdr3_aa: CSVGRVNTEAFF; cdr3_nt: TGCAGCGTTGGACGGGTGAACACTGAAGCTTTCTTT